This T cell receptor beta chain was recovered during a study of T cell repertoires in cytomegalovirus infection. About the research overall: Public TCR beta signatures marked donors with CMV infection and the matching HLA.

Study-level results: Across the ex vivo response, the dominant clonotypes were HLA-C-restricted CMV-specific TCR beta clonotypes. Adding up the frequency of public TCR beta families identified people who carried CMV plus the relevant HLA.

CDR3 size: 12 residues. In germline, CDR1 is MNHEY, CDR2 SVGEGT. Trimming took 8 bases from V and 4 from J, leaving 11 bases between them. Comment on this clonotype: The antigen is undetermined.

One entry per CDR3 protein, called by TCRdb with MiXCR from the reads. The sample consists of around 740,000 distinct CDR3 sequences, 35% of them appearing once. What was sequenced was PBMCs. This chain connects TRBV6-2 or TRBV6-3 to TRBJ1-1; D is unresolved. This clonotype originated in a human donor in good health (CMV status not recorded). Some clones in this sample may be carry-over from other donors' samples. CDR3 loop: CASVDYATEAFF. CDR3 sequence (DNA): TGTGCCAGCGTGGACTACGCCACTGAAGCTTTCTTT.